The next 25 T cell receptor beta chains were all read from a single sample in a study of CDR3 diversity in severe acne. One entry per CDR3 protein results from TCRdb running MiXCR on the PCR reads. The top ten clones hold around a tenth of a sample with roughly 81,000 distinct CDR3 sequences, 45% to 55% of them seen once. Sequencing was done on a sample of blood. All receptors derive from a male donor in good health, serving as a control.

The chain combines TRBV9 with TRBJ1-1; D uncertain. The CDR3 is made up of 15 amino acids. Trimming took off 5 bases at V and 4 bases at J, with 18 bases between the two ends. CDR1 SGDLS and CDR2 YYNGEE come from the germline V gene. The CDR3 sequence is CASSTGVQMVTEAFF. The CDR3, as DNA: TGTGCCAGCAGTACCGGGGTCCAGATGGTCACTGAAGCTTTCTTT.

This chain links TRBV25-1 with TRBJ1-5; possible D gene TRBD1, 5 bases. The germline V and J ends were trimmed by 6 bases and 0 bases, with 9 bases remaining between them. The germline CDR1 and CDR2 sequences are MGHDK and SYGVNS. The CDR3 is 14 residues long. As DNA, the CDR3 is TGTGCCAGCAGGACAGATGGTAGCAATCAGCCCCAGCATTTT. This sequence encodes CASRTDGSNQPQHF.

This clonotype was found many times. The genes are TRBV27 and TRBJ2-1; 15 bases agree with TRBD2. CDR1 and CDR2 (germline): MNHEY, SMNVEV (reference sequence). V lost 2 bases to trimming and J lost 9 bases; unmatched junction nucleotides: 14. The CDR3 is 19 amino acids. The CDR3 DNA reads TGTGCCAGCAGTTTACGAAGGACTAGCGGGGGGGCCGGGTCAAGTGAGCAGTTCTTC. Residues: CASSLRRTSGGAGSSEQFF.

This chain joins TRBV19 and TRBJ2-1, with TRBD2 matching 16 bases. V dropped 3 bases and J dropped 3; count of bases not matched to a gene: 14. Germline lookup yields CDR1 LNHDA and CDR2 SQIVND (reference sequence). The CDR3 spans 21 residues. The CDR3 spells CASSMGPPGLAGGGIYNEQFF. In DNA, the CDR3 is TGTGCCAGTAGTATGGGCCCGCCGGGACTAGCGGGGGGGGGGATCTACAATGAGCAGTTCTTC. Full variable domain (rest looked up from reference TRBV19 and TRBJ2-1): DGGITQSPKYLFRKEGQNVTLSCEQNLNHDAMYWYRQDPGQGLRLIYYSQIVNDFQKGDIAEGYSVSREKKESFPLTVTSAQKNPTAFYLCASSMGPPGLAGGGIYNEQFFGPGTRLTVL.

The chain combines TRBV10-3 with TRBJ1-5; maybe TRBD1 (6 bases). This CDR3 has 15 amino acids. The V gene's germline CDR1 is ENHRY and CDR2 SYGVKD. Trimming stripped 10 bases from V and 0 bases from J, with 16 bases between. The CDR3 sequence: CASSENRVSNQPQHF. The CDR3 bases are TGTGCCAGCAGCGAAAACAGGGTTAGCAATCAGCCCCAGCATTTT.

The J gene is TRBJ2-6, the V gene TRBV7-6, with 7 bases matching TRBD2. Trimming cost V 1 base and J 4 bases; bases outside gene matches: 7. From germline, CDR1 is SGHVS and CDR2 FNYEAQ. The CDR3 has 17 residues. CDR3 residues: CASSLGGLVSGANVLTF. The CDR3 DNA follows: TGTGCCAGCAGCTTAGGCGGACTAGTCTCAGGGGCCAACGTCCTGACTTTC. The full variable domain, in which reference TRBV7-6 and TRBJ2-6 provide the parts outside the CDR3, is GAGVSQSPRYKVTKRGQDVALRCDPISGHVSLYWYRQALGQGPEFLTYFNYEAQQDKSGLPNDRFSAERPEGSISTLTIQRTEQRDSAMYRCASSLGGLVSGANVLTFGAGSRLTVL.

CDR3 region: CSVVGGRGRTEAFF. The CDR3 DNA sequence: TGCAGCGTTGTAGGTGGCCGTGGGAGGACTGAAGCTTTCTTT. This chain joins TRBV29-1 and TRBJ1-1; D gene ambiguous. Deletions cut 4 bases from V and 5 bases from J, with 17 bases between. CDR3 size: 14 residues. The germline V gene encodes CDR1 SQVTM and CDR2 ANQGSEA.

Turning to this clonotype: The germline gene is not matched at one end of the junction; a read error may be the cause. The chain uses TRBV24-1 and TRBJ2-3, with 7 bases lining up with TRBD1. CDR3 length equals 15 residues. Looked up from germline, CDR1 is KGHDR and CDR2 is SFDVKD. The CDR3: CASSEAGGWSDTQYF. DNA for the CDR3: TGTGCCAGCAGTGAGGCAGGGGGATGGTCGGATACGCAGTATTTT.

V usage is TRBV7-2 and J usage is TRBJ2-7, with D unclear. V shed 5 bases and J shed 3 bases, with 14 bases lying between them. Germline CDR1 reads SGHTA; CDR2 reads FQGNSA. The CDR3 is 14 residues long. CDR3 protein: CASSPVRGSYEQYF. The CDR3, as DNA: TGTGCCAGCAGCCCCGTTAGAGGTAGCTACGAGCAGTACTTC. Drawing the rest from reference TRBV7-2 and TRBJ2-7, the complete variable domain is GAGVSQSPSNKVTEKGKDVELRCDPISGHTALYWYRQSLGQGLEFLIYFQGNSAPDKSGLPSDRFSAERTGGSVSTLTIQRTQQEDSAVYLCASSPVRGSYEQYFGPGTRLTVT.

This chain joins TRBV5-1 and TRBJ1-3, with TRBD1 matching 9 bases. CDR1 SGHRS and CDR2 YFSETQ come from the germline V gene. The length of the CDR3 is 16 residues. V shed 1 base and J 3 bases; nucleotides not matched to a gene: 5. The CDR3 is CASSLTGTGYGNTIYF. CDR3 in DNA: TGCGCCAGCAGCTTGACCGGGACAGGGTATGGAAACACCATATATTTT.

This chain connects TRBV20-1 to TRBJ2-7; 11 bases are a match to TRBD2. Germline assignment: CDR1 DFQATT and CDR2 SNEGSKA (reference sequence). There are 13 residues in the CDR3. Unmatched junction bases numbered 3, after V lost 6 bases and J lost 2 bases. The CDR3, as DNA: TGCAGTGCCCCGACTAGCGGGGCCTACGAGCAGTACTTC. Protein sequence: CSAPTSGAYEQYF.

V and J are TRBV2 and TRBJ1-2; a weak D match, TRBD1 (5 bases). V was cut by 6 bases and J by 5 bases, with 10 bases left in between. CDR3 length equals 12 residues. CDR1 is SNHLY, CDR2 FYNNEI, per germline. The CDR3 nucleotides are TGTGCCAGCAGACGGGACGTGTATGGCTACACCTTC. It translates to CASRRDVYGYTF.

As to this clonotype: A junction end diverges from the germline sequence, so it may reflect a read error. The chain combines TRBV7-3 with TRBJ1-2, with D uncertain. Germline V lookup: CDR1 SGHTA, CDR2 FQGTGA. This CDR3 contains 14 residues. The CDR3 region is CASSSGYSAYVYTF. The CDR3 nucleotides read TGTGCCAGCAGCTCAGGTTACTCTGCGTATGTCTACACCTTC.

This clonotype occurred many times. V gene TRBV24-1 combines with J gene TRBJ2-1; 8 nucleotides align to TRBD1. V gave up 1 base and J gave up 5 bases; unmatched junction bases: 6. CDR1 and CDR2 from the germline V gene are KGHDR and SFDVKD. This CDR3 is 16 amino acids long. CDR3 in DNA: TGTGCCACCAGTGATTTCAGGCAGGGGGCGGACAATGAGCAGTTCTTC. Translating it yields CATSDFRQGADNEQFF.

Turning to this clonotype: This is likely a read error, given that the CDR3 carries no conserved phenylalanine or tryptophan at its end. Because the CDR3's place on the DNA is in doubt, the DNA is left out and the CDR3 is given as listed by TCRdb. The V call is TRBV9, the J call TRBJ2-2; the D segment call TRBD2 is taken from the table without a DNA check. Germline CDR1 reads SGDLS; CDR2 reads YYNGEE. The CDR3 sequence runs 16 residues, both termini included. CDR3 sequence: CASSVGGDSNTGELVL.

About this clonotype: Possible read error: a much larger clone is one base away. No conserved phenylalanine or tryptophan ends this CDR3, so it is likely a read error. The rearrangement uses TRBV11-3 and TRBJ1-1, with D uncertain. V was cut by 7 bases and J by 5 bases, with 11 bases left in between. Germline V CDR1 and CDR2: SGHNT, YENEEA. The CDR3 has 12 amino acids. The CDR3 sequence is CASNIPGTEAFL. The CDR3 nucleotides read TGTGCCAGCAACATACCGGGAACTGAAGCTTTCCTT.

In nucleotides, the CDR3 is TGTGCCAGCAGTGATGAGGCCCGCTATGGCTACACCTTC. Its translation is CASSDEARYGYTF. This sequence joins TRBV2 and TRBJ1-2; no reliable D call. V lost 3 bases and J lost 4, with 9 bases in between. Germline V lookup: CDR1 SNHLY, CDR2 FYNNEI. The CDR3 consists of 13 residues.

The CDR3 nucleotides read TGCGCCAGCAGCTTGGAGGGACTAGCGGGGGGGTACGAGCAGTACTTC. Its translation: CASSLEGLAGGYEQYF. This rearrangement joins TRBV5-1 to TRBJ2-7, with 16 bases identical to TRBD2. Germline CDR1 is SGHRS and CDR2 is YFSETQ. The CDR3 runs to 16 residues. V was pared by 0 bases and J by 4 bases, with 1 base of the junction left unmatched.

As concerns this clonotype: Germline and junction disagree at one end, which may indicate a read error. The V call is TRBV24-1, the J call TRBJ1-5, with 8 bases that match TRBD1. Germline V gives CDR1 KGHDR, CDR2 SFDVKD. The CDR3 runs 17 residues. CDR3 nucleotides: TGTGCCACCAGTGATTTCAGGCAGGGGGCGGACAATGAGCCCCAGCATTTT. As protein: CATSDFRQGADNEPQHF.

V usage is TRBV28 and J usage is TRBJ1-2; 9 bases are shared with TRBD1. V shed 9 bases and J 8 bases; nucleotides not matched to a gene: 7. Germline V gene data show CDR1 as MDHEN and CDR2 as SYDVKM. The CDR3 is 12 amino acids. CDR3 loop: CARGGTGYGYTF. The CDR3 DNA reads as TGTGCCAGGGGAGGGACAGGGTACGGCTACACCTTC.

V gene TRBV11-2 combines with J gene TRBJ1-2; maybe TRBD1 (5 bases). This CDR3 has 15 amino acids. The V and J ends lost 2 bases and 4 bases respectively, with 14 bases between them. In germline, CDR1 is SGHAT, CDR2 FQNNGV. CDR3 sequence reads: CASSLLRGDLYGYTF. CDR3 sequence (DNA): TGTGCCAGCAGCTTATTAAGGGGAGACCTCTATGGCTACACCTTC.

This clonotype was recorded at least ten times. The V gene is TRBV5-8, the J gene TRBJ2-7, with 9 bases identical to TRBD1. The CDR3 loop spans 13 amino acids. Germline CDR1 and CDR2: SGHTS and YDEGEE. V shed 6 bases, J shed 3 bases, and the junction held 4 bases outside the gene matches. In nucleotides, the CDR3 is TGTGCCAGCACCGGGACAGGGTTCTACGAGCAGTACTTC. This encodes CASTGTGFYEQYF.

The rearrangement joins TRBV7-2 to TRBJ2-5; 15 bases align to TRBD2. CDR1 is SGHTA, CDR2 FQGNSA, per germline. The J segment lost 1 base and the V segment lost 10 bases, leaving 22 bases of the junction unmatched. The CDR3 has 21 residues. In nucleotides, the CDR3 is TGTGCCACTTCGGATAAGGGGGGGAGGGGACTAGCGGGAGGTCCCCAAGAGACCCAGTACTTC. It encodes CATSDKGGRGLAGGPQETQYF. Looking up the rest from reference TRBV7-2 and TRBJ2-5 gives the full variable domain: GAGVSQSPSNKVTEKGKDVELRCDPISGHTALYWYRQSLGQGLEFLIYFQGNSAPDKSGLPSDRFSAERTGGSVSTLTIQRTQQEDSAVYLCATSDKGGRGLAGGPQETQYFGPGTRLLVL.

This clonotype was detected only a few times. The chain combines TRBV24-1 with TRBJ2-5; D is undetermined. The germline V gene encodes CDR1 KGHDR and CDR2 SFDVKD. V dropped 4 bases and J dropped 4 bases, with 9 bases sitting between them. The CDR3 loop spans 13 amino acids. CDR3 DNA sequence: TGTGCCACCAGTGAGGCTCATGGAGAGACCCAGTACTTC. It specifies CATSEAHGETQYF.

The rearrangement joins TRBV3-1 to TRBJ2-5; TRBD2 matches at 11 bases. The germline V gene encodes CDR1 LGHDT and CDR2 YNNKEL (reference sequence). The trim removed 0 bases at V and 7 bases at J, leaving 7 bases unmatched. The CDR3 is 16 residues long. The DNA of the CDR3 is TGTGCCAGCAGCCAAGAGACTAGCGGGGCGATGGGGACCCAGTACTTC. As protein: CASSQETSGAMGTQYF.